This record concerns one T cell receptor beta chain sequence. What it binds is not known. The method was immunoSEQ multiplex PCR; TCRdb's version includes in-frame clones alone and lacks a portion of them. The profile shows fewer than 85,000 clones, under 95% of them singletons. Trimming left V 4 bases short and J 5 bases short, with 15 bases between. This CDR3 has 14 residues. CDR1 MNHEY and CDR2 SVGAGI come from the germline V gene. This sample is drawn from a study of T cell responses to AZD1222 COVID-19 vaccine. Findings and caveats of the study: Baseline testing showed seropositivity in only a handful of AZD1222 recipients. Clonal diversity was possibly underestimated, and the donors were mostly white British, with more females.

The chain employs TRBV6-5 and TRBJ2-7; D tentatively reads TRBD1 or TRBD2 (5 bases each). This sequence was found in an adult in good health. The starting material was peripheral blood, obtained on day 0 of AZD1222 vaccination. CDR3 coding DNA: TGTGCCAGCAGTTCGGCCCCGGGGCGCAACGAGCAGTACTTC. Its protein product is CASSSAPGRNEQYF.